Following are 24 T cell receptor beta chains from one sample sequenced in a study of blood T cells in healthy people across ages. Using a J-beta primer mix together with a sample-barcoded 5' primer, a second PCR was run for about 6 to 11 cycles. TCRdb re-derived calls from the 5' RACE reads in MiXCR, one entry per CDR3 protein. This table holds approximately 1,000,000 distinct CDR3 sequences, roughly 45% found once. Specimen: blood. The receptors were gathered from a woman aged 55-70 years in good health.

This clonotype was seen repeatedly, ten times or more. V and J are TRBV28 and TRBJ2-5, with TRBD1 as a possible D gene (5 bases). CDR1 is MDHEN, CDR2 SYDVKM, per germline. Deletions cut 2 bases from V and 4 bases from J, with 8 bases between. CDR3 size: 13 residues. This chain's CDR3 is CASSLGAPETQYF. CDR3 sequence (DNA): TGTGCCAGCAGTTTAGGGGCCCCAGAGACCCAGTACTTC.

The genes are TRBV20-1 and TRBJ2-7, with D uncertain. Trimming cost V 0 bases and J 5 bases, with 11 bases left between them. The length of the CDR3 is 13 residues. Per the germline V gene, CDR1 is DFQATT and CDR2 is SNEGSKA (reference sequence). This chain's CDR3 is CSARDMRSNEQYF. The DNA of the CDR3 is TGCAGTGCTAGAGATATGCGGAGCAACGAGCAGTACTTC.

In nucleotides, the CDR3 is TGTGCCTGGAGCGAGGACACCTACAATGAGCAGTTCTTC. Encoded protein: CAWSEDTYNEQFF. The chain joins TRBV30 to TRBJ2-1, with D possibly being TRBD1 (5 bases). V was shortened by 3 bases and J by 2 bases, with 8 bases between the two germline ends. CDR3 size: 13 residues. Germline V gene lookup returns CDR1 GTSNPN and CDR2 SVGIG (reference sequence).

This clonotype was observed at least ten times. The rearrangement uses TRBV24-1 and TRBJ2-7; TRBD2 matches 12 bases. This CDR3 has 15 amino acids. CDR1 is KGHDR, CDR2 SFDVKD, per germline. After removal of 3 bases from V and 3 bases from J, the junction contained 2 bases not matched to a gene. DNA of the CDR3: TGTGCCACCAGTGATGCACTAGCGGGAGGCTACGAGCAGTACTTC. Protein sequence: CATSDALAGGYEQYF.

The chain recombines TRBV3-1 with TRBJ2-5; no firm D call. The DNA end is a closer match to TRBJ2-7, so the J assignment may be wrong. Per germline, CDR1 LGHDT and CDR2 YNNKEL (reference sequence). The CDR3 is 16 residues long. CDR3 protein: CASSQPLSLLIHEQYF. As DNA, the CDR3 is TGTGCCAGCAGCCAACCCTTGTCCCTCCTTATTCACGAGCAGTACTTC.

The rearrangement joins TRBV7-3 to TRBJ2-1; possible D gene TRBD2, 6 bases. The J call may not be correct, given that the DNA end is closer to TRBJ2-7. The germline gives CDR1 SGHTA, CDR2 FQGTGA. The CDR3 totals 15 residues. The DNA of the CDR3 is TGTGCCAGCAGCTTAACTAGCGGATGGGGGAATGAGCAGTACTTC. Its translation is CASSLTSGWGNEQYF.

This clonotype was recorded a few times. The chain is built from TRBV11-2 and TRBJ2-1; 10 nucleotides agree with TRBD2. The trim removed 2 bases at V and 8 bases at J, leaving 18 bases unmatched. The length of the CDR3 is 19 residues. Germline V gene sequence: CDR1 SGHAT, CDR2 FQNNGV. The CDR3 DNA reads TGTGCCAGCAGCTTACATGTAGGTTTAGCGGGAGGAGTACGAGATGAGCAGTTCTTC. This gives the protein CASSLHVGLAGGVRDEQFF.

The V and J genes are TRBV5-4 and TRBJ2-1; D is uncertain. There are 14 residues in the CDR3. V was pared by 1 base and J by 5 bases, with 10 bases between. Germline V CDR1 and CDR2: SGHNT, YYREEE (reference sequence). CDR3 in amino acids: CASSLLGQHNEQFF. In nucleotides, the CDR3 is TGTGCCAGCAGCTTGTTGGGCCAGCACAATGAGCAGTTCTTC. The full variable domain, completed using reference TRBV5-4 and TRBJ2-1, is ETGVTQSPTHLIKTRGQQVTLRCSSQSGHNTVSWYQQALGQGPQFIFQYYREEENGRGNFPPRFSGLQFPNYSSELNVNALELDDSALYLCASSLLGQHNEQFFGPGTRLTVL.

The rearrangement links TRBV6-5 to TRBJ2-1; 10 bases map to TRBD2. V lost 2 bases to trimming and J lost 7 bases; unmatched junction nucleotides: 5. The CDR3 runs to 15 residues. Looked up from germline, CDR1 is MNHEY and CDR2 is SVGAGI. The CDR3 here is CASSYLAGVKNEQFF. In DNA, the CDR3 is TGTGCCAGCAGTTACCTAGCGGGAGTTAAGAATGAGCAGTTCTTC.

This clonotype appeared once. The rearrangement uses TRBV7-2 and TRBJ2-6; D not certain. The CDR3 length is 16 residues. From germline, CDR1 is SGHTA and CDR2 FQGNSA. Trimming took off 5 bases at V and 0 bases at J, with 11 bases between the two ends. CDR3 in DNA: TGTGCCAGCAGCCCCGAGTTGAGCTCTGGGGCCAACGTCCTGACTTTC. Amino acid sequence: CASSPELSSGANVLTF.

The V and J genes are TRBV7-9 and TRBJ2-1; TRBD1 agrees at 7 bases. Per germline, CDR1 SEHNR and CDR2 FQNEAQ (reference sequence). With 1 base clipped from V and 3 bases from J, the junction kept 3 bases outside the gene matches. There are 15 residues in the CDR3. CDR3 loop: CASSLGGQIYNEQFF. In DNA, the CDR3 is TGTGCCAGCAGCTTAGGGGGACAGATCTACAATGAGCAGTTCTTC. The whole variable domain, remainder taken from reference TRBV7-9 and TRBJ2-1, is DTGVSQNPRHKITKRGQNVTFRCDPISEHNRLYWYRQTLGQGPEFLTYFQNEAQLEKSRLLSDRFSAERPKGSFSTLEIQRTEQGDSAMYLCASSLGGQIYNEQFFGPGTRLTVL.

This clonotype has more than one count but fewer than ten. CDR3 sequence (DNA): TGTGCCATCAGTCTAAATAGCGGAGCCGACGCCTACGAGCAGTACTTC. Encoded protein: CAISLNSGADAYEQYF. The chain has TRBV10-3 and TRBJ2-7; D might be TRBD2 (6 bases). V was clipped by 5 bases and J by 2 bases, with 19 bases between them. Germline V gives CDR1 ENHRY, CDR2 SYGVKD. This CDR3 spans 16 amino acids.

This clonotype has ten or more counts. The chain couples TRBV28 to TRBJ2-3; tentative D call: TRBD1 (6 bases). This CDR3 spans 15 amino acids. Trimming removed 4 bases from V and 2 bases from J, with 13 bases in between. Per the germline V gene, CDR1 is MDHEN and CDR2 is SYDVKM. The DNA of the CDR3 is TGTGCCAGCAGTTCAGGGGTGGGGCACACAGATACGCAGTATTTT. Protein product: CASSSGVGHTDTQYF.

The chain employs TRBV4-2 and TRBJ2-2, with D perhaps matching TRBD1 or TRBD2 (6 bases each). The germline V gene encodes CDR1 LGHNA and CDR2 YNFKEQ. The V gene lost 4 bases and the J gene lost 3 bases, with 12 bases spanning the gap. CDR3 length: 15 residues. In nucleotides, the CDR3 is TGTGCCAGCAGCCCCCTCGGGGGCGACACCGGGGAGCTGTTTTTT. Its protein is CASSPLGGDTGELFF.

This chain uses TRBV20-1 with TRBJ1-6; TRBD1 matches at 7 bases. This CDR3 region has 17 residues. Germline CDR1 reads DFQATT; CDR2 reads SNEGSKA (reference sequence). V was clipped by 2 bases and J by 1 base; unmatched bases: 8. The CDR3 sequence: CSARLRGRFSYNSPLHF. The CDR3 DNA reads as TGCAGTGCTAGATTAAGGGGGCGCTTTTCCTATAATTCACCCCTCCACTTT.

V gene TRBV12-3 or TRBV12-4 combines with J gene TRBJ2-7, with 8 bases that match TRBD2. Matching the DNA end better, TRBJ2-5 makes the J call doubtful. The CDR3 has 16 residues. The CDR3 loop is CASSSEAGTRTETQYF. The CDR3, as DNA: TGTGCCAGCAGTTCCGAGGCCGGGACTAGAACGGAGACCCAGTACTTC.

The genes are TRBV6-1 and TRBJ1-5, with no clear D. Trimming removed 0 bases at V and 10 bases at J, with 10 bases between. The germline V gene encodes CDR1 MNHNS and CDR2 SASEGT. The CDR3 covers 13 residues. The DNA for the CDR3 is TGTGCCAGCAGTGAAGCCGCAGGCGTTCCCCAGCATTTT. It encodes CASSEAAGVPQHF.

The genes are TRBV15 and TRBJ2-3, with D perhaps TRBD2 (5 bases). Trimming pared 0 bases from V and 4 bases from J, leaving 17 bases between. Looked up from germline, CDR1 is LNHNV and CDR2 is YYDKDF (reference sequence). There are 17 residues in the CDR3. In DNA, the CDR3 is TGTGCCACCAGCAGAGATCTGGTGGGCCCCGGGGCAGATACGCAGTATTTT. Protein: CATSRDLVGPGADTQYF. Together with reference TRBV15 and TRBJ2-3, the CDR3 gives the full variable domain: DAMVIQNPRYQVTQFGKPVTLSCSQTLNHNVMYWYQQKSSQAPKLLFHYYDKDFNNEADTPDNFQSRRPNTSFCFLDIRSPGLGDTAMYLCATSRDLVGPGADTQYFGPGTRLTVL.

As DNA, the CDR3 is TGCAGTGCTAGGGAGGGGGGGGGCGATGAAAAACTGTTTTTT. Translated, it gives CSAREGGGDEKLFF. V gene TRBV20-1 combines with J gene TRBJ1-4; D might be TRBD1 (6 bases). The CDR3 totals 14 residues. V was trimmed by 3 bases and J by 6 bases, leaving 14 bases between them. Germline loops: CDR1 DFQATT, CDR2 SNEGSKA (reference sequence).

This clonotype appeared a few times. This chain links TRBV20-1 with TRBJ2-3; 8 nucleotides agree with TRBD1. This CDR3 contains 13 residues. V trimming: 7 bases; J trimming: 0 bases; junction bases outside the gene matches: 3. CDR1 and CDR2 (germline): DFQATT, SNEGSKA (reference sequence). CDR3 residues: CSGTGLSTDTQYF. CDR3 DNA sequence: TGCAGTGGGACAGGGCTAAGCACAGATACGCAGTATTTT.

This sequence joins TRBV29-1 and TRBJ1-3; D is uncertain. Germline values: CDR1 SQVTM, CDR2 ANQGSEA. Trimming shortened V by 6 bases and J by 1 base, and 7 bases separated the two germline ends. This CDR3 has 12 residues. CDR3 loop: CSVRGSGNTIYF. The CDR3, as DNA: TGCAGCGTGCGGGGATCTGGAAACACCATATATTTT.

The chain employs TRBV27 and TRBJ2-5; 7 nucleotides line up with TRBD1. The closer fit of TRBJ2-7 to the DNA end suggests the J call may be wrong. The CDR3 length is 15 residues. In germline, CDR1 is MNHEY, CDR2 SMNVEV (reference sequence). CDR3 loop: CASSLSGTGVREQYF. CDR3 sequence (DNA): TGTGCCAGCAGTTTATCGGGCACAGGGGTACGCGAGCAGTACTTC.

This chain links TRBV5-1 with TRBJ2-1; 8 bases fit TRBD2. The DNA end favors TRBJ2-7, so the J call may be wrong. CDR3 length equals 16 residues. Per germline, CDR1 SGHRS and CDR2 YFSETQ. Here the CDR3 reads CASSRTSSSSYNEQYF. In DNA form, the CDR3 reads TGCGCCAGCAGCAGGACTAGCTCGAGCTCCTACAATGAGCAGTACTTC.

V gene TRBV19 combines with J gene TRBJ2-5; unclear D gene. Germline V gene lookup returns CDR1 LNHDA and CDR2 SQIVND (reference sequence). V was cut by 2 bases and J by 0 bases, with 4 bases left in between. This CDR3 contains 13 residues. CDR3 residues: CASSIINQETQYF. In nucleotides, the CDR3 is TGTGCCAGTAGTATAATCAACCAAGAGACCCAGTACTTC.